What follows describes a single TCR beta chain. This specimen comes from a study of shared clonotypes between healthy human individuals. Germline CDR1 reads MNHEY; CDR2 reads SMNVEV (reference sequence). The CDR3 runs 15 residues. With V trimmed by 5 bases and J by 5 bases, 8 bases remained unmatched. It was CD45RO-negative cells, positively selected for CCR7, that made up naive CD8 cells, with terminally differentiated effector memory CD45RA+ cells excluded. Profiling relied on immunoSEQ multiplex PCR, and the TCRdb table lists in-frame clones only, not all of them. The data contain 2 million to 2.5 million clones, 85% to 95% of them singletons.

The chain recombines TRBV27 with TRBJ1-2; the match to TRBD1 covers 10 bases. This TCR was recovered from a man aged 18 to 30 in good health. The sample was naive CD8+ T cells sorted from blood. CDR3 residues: CASSMGTGETYGYTF. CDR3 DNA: TGTGCCAGCAGTATGGGGACAGGGGAAACATATGGCTACACCTTC.